The sequence of this T cell receptor (beta chain) was determined in a study of blood T cell repertoires in COVID-19 (dated by TCRdb to between 2020 and 2021). With regard to the full study: Recovered participants in ImmuneRACE Cohort 3 were defined by two consecutive negative NP/OP PCR tests, clearance by a healthcare professional, or resolution of symptoms. Samples from collaborators originated in the United States, Italy and Spain and spanned both the acute and convalescent phases of COVID-19. The material from the prospective study consisted of cDNA or gDNA derived from T cells, B-cell-depleted T cells, or PBMCs. Subjects who had been exposed to COVID-19, were actively infected with it, or had recovered from it provided the deeply sampled blood TCRbeta repertoires that made up the dataset. The repertoires were made available in a free public database intended to serve as a resource for research on the immune response to SARS-CoV-2. Samples were obtained from the ongoing ImmuneRACE study (first 160 participants) and from some 1,300 subjects provided by 6 global collaborators. The sample metadata nearly always contained a de-identified subject ID, COVID-19 status, age in years and sex. Where HLA class I and class II types were available, the types were taken from metadata supplied by the sample provider, not from assay-based typing.

This clone has just one count. What antigen it recognizes has not been identified. Base quality data are lacking; no much larger clone is found one base away. From the cysteine up to the phenylalanine, the CDR3 has a length of 15 residues. CDR3 DNA is the only sequence kept; it has 45 bases, read in frame from the first base. From the germline V gene, CDR1 is MDHEN and CDR2 is SYDVKM. V lost 5 bases and J lost 5 bases, and the count of bases not matched to a germline gene is 3. Paper-wide results and their limitations: The quantity of clinical and demographic metadata differed by source and by participant and was supplied without curation.

Participants in the prospective study were aged about 18 to 89 years, lived in about two dozen United States geographic areas, and enrolled through a virtual design. To assign participants to cohorts, the prospective study relied on clinical history that participants themselves reported in a screening survey and a study questionnaire. Each participant in the prospective study had whole blood, serum and a nasopharyngeal or oropharyngeal swab collected by mobile phlebotomists. Over a roughly 2-month period, participants in the prospective study had the option of providing additional blood draws and questionnaires. Before DNA extraction, blood samples from the prospective study were shipped at room temperature or frozen. TCRbeta CDR3 regions were amplified from genomic DNA by means of the immunoSEQ Assay, a bias-controlled multiplex PCR. The original methods were these. The number of nucleated cells in each sample was estimated by amplification of reference gene primers within the assay. Sequence reads were collapsed and filtered to measure the absolute abundance of every unique TCRbeta CDR3 rearrangement. For each sample, productive Simpson clonality was calculated as the square root of Simpson's diversity index over productive rearrangements. Imported from immuneACCESS, the table was reduced by TCRdb to in-frame sequences with V and J called. These copies leave out some clones; in studies compared against another copy, an unresolved V gene accounts for under half, and the cause of the remainder is not known. V, J and clone size were drawn from that table, and D and trimming were deduced from the DNA. This sample comprises over 110,000 clones, 84% of them detected only once. The biggest ten clones account for approximately 4% of the sample.

The sequence came from a man aged 50-60 years in a cohort exposed to, infected with or recovered from COVID-19 (not recorded which). Input material: PBMCs or T cells enriched from blood (not recorded which). The sequence is built from TRBV28 and TRBJ2-1; 13 junctional bases match TRBD2. The CDR3 loop reads CASSLGTSGNNEQFF. The bases are TGTGCCAGCAGTCTCGGGACTAGCGGGAACAATGAGCAGTTCTTC.